A selection of T cell receptor beta chains follows, all from one sample in a study of blood T cell repertoires in COVID-19. Assay: immunoSEQ multiplex PCR; the TCRdb copy retains only in-frame clones and omits some. This table has 350,000 to 450,000 clones, approximately 81% appearing once. Sequenced material: peripheral blood. The receptors were gathered from a woman aged 18-29 years with acute or convalescent COVID-19. The CDR3 runs from the conserved cysteine through the conserved F or W. The order of the fields is J gene, D gene, V gene, CDR3 protein. A D gene is named only where the DNA matches it firmly.

>TRBJ2-1|.|TRBV21-1
CASSSPGTGEGNEQFF
>TRBJ1-2|TRBD1|TRBV7-9
CASSPGTGRGYTF
>TRBJ1-1|.|TRBV5-1
CASSPTLTGGTEAFF
>TRBJ1-5|.|TRBV25-1
CASSAGGENGQPQHF
>TRBJ1-3|TRBD1|TRBV24-1
CATSDGTGGTGNTIYF
>TRBJ2-1|TRBD1|TRBV7-9
CASSPDRGNEQFF
>TRBJ2-1|TRBD2|TRBV3-1/TRBV3-2
CASSHRDVGRTSYNEQFF
>TRBJ1-3|TRBD1|TRBV19
CASRVTGGSGNTIYF
>TRBJ1-1|TRBD1|TRBV6-5
CASSYKDREYTEAFF
>TRBJ2-3|.|TRBV24-1
CATSHRRGQEDTQYF
>TRBJ1-2|.|TRBV7-9
CASSLMSGSGGYTF
>TRBJ2-2|TRBD2|TRBV7-8
CASSLEVRASGDTGELFF
>TRBJ1-6|TRBD1|TRBV4-2
CASSQRDRENSPLHF
>TRBJ2-5|.|TRBV6-5
CASNIEETQYF
>TRBJ2-7|.|TRBV5-1
CASSLDRYEQYF
>TRBJ2-5|.|TRBV5-1
CASSLVGVPGGETQYF
>TRBJ1-1|.|TRBV23-1
CASRIGGDEAFF
>TRBJ2-1|.|TRBV21-1
CASSKEGTGDDNEQFF
>TRBJ2-7|.|TRBV19
CASSTSGGYEQYF
>TRBJ1-3|.|TRBV5-4
CASSLVEGGSGNTIYF
>TRBJ2-7|.|TRBV3-1/TRBV3-2
CASSQDQSFHGLYEQYF
>TRBJ2-2|.|TRBV27
CASSFGAGGELFF
>TRBJ2-7|TRBD2|TRBV6-1
CASSVLLSGTITYEQYF
>TRBJ2-2|.|TRBV7-9
CALRTGTGELFF